This passage covers 24 T cell receptor beta chains from one sample sequenced in a study of shared clonotypes between healthy human individuals (TCRdb year 2020). The protocol used for the library was the immunoSEQ multiplex PCR assay. TCRdb stores this immuneACCESS table with in-frame sequences only. Part of the clones is absent; in the studies checked, under half of the shortfall reflects unresolved V genes, and no reason is known for the rest. Counted in this sample were about 490,000 clones; 76% of them appeared once. 10% to 15% of the sample belongs to the ten largest clones. Sequencing used PBMCs. All receptors derive from a woman aged 40 to 55 in good health. Some clones in this sample may be carry-over from other donors' samples.

At least ten counts were recorded for this clone. Other DNA sequences in the sample encode the same CDR3. This chain connects TRBV15 to TRBJ2-6, with D uncertain. This CDR3 spans 15 amino acids. Germline V gene lookup returns CDR1 LNHNV and CDR2 YYDKDF (reference sequence). Trimming took 0 bases from V and 0 from J, leaving 3 bases between them. CDR3 sequence reads: CATSREDSGANVLTF. CDR3 nucleotides: TGTGCCACCAGCAGAGAGGACTCTGGGGCCAACGTCCTGACTTTC.

This chain connects TRBV7-2 to TRBJ1-4, with D unclear. Trimming removed 1 base at V and 0 bases at J, with 15 bases between. CDR1 and CDR2 from the germline V gene are SGHTA and FQGNSA. The CDR3 consists of 18 residues. For the CDR3, the DNA is TGTGCCAGCAGCTTAGTCCGCGGCCTAGGAGCAACTAATGAAAAACTGTTTTTT. It is translated as CASSLVRGLGATNEKLFF. Full variable domain (remainder filled in from reference TRBV7-2 and TRBJ1-4): GAGVSQSPSNKVTEKGKDVELRCDPISGHTALYWYRQSLGQGLEFLIYFQGNSAPDKSGLPSDRFSAERTGGSVSTLTIQRTQQEDSAVYLCASSLVRGLGATNEKLFFGSGTQLSVL.

The rearrangement uses TRBV30 and TRBJ2-5, with D maybe TRBD2 (6 bases). V shed 3 bases and J shed 2 bases, with 7 bases lying between them. The germline V gene has CDR1 GTSNPN and CDR2 SVGIG (reference sequence). The CDR3 has 12 amino acids. The CDR3 DNA reads TGTGCCTGGAGGCGGGATCAAGAGACCCAGTACTTC. It codes for CAWRRDQETQYF.

The chain uses TRBV11-2 and TRBJ2-7, with no clear D. V lost 0 bases and J lost 4, with 10 bases in between. CDR1 and CDR2 from the germline V gene are SGHAT and FQNNGV. CDR3 length equals 14 residues. The CDR3 here is CASSLDPTSYEQYF. CDR3 nucleotide sequence: TGTGCCAGCAGCTTAGATCCGACATCGTACGAGCAGTACTTC.

The rearrangement joins TRBV5-1 to TRBJ2-7; D perhaps matches TRBD1 (5 bases). The germline V gene has CDR1 SGHRS and CDR2 YFSETQ. The CDR3 length is 15 residues. V was shortened by 0 bases and J by 3 bases, with 13 bases between the two germline ends. For the CDR3, the DNA is TGCGCCAGCAGCTTGGTCCCGGACAAGAACTACGAGCAGTACTTC. Translating it yields CASSLVPDKNYEQYF. The variable domain in full, with the rest retrieved from reference TRBV5-1 and TRBJ2-7, is KAGVTQTPRYLIKTRGQQVTLSCSPISGHRSVSWYQQTPGQGLQFLFEYFSETQRNKGNFPGRFSGRQFSNSRSEMNVSTLELGDSALYLCASSLVPDKNYEQYFGPGTRLTVT.

The rearrangement joins TRBV18 to TRBJ2-7; 11 bases match TRBD2. V was pared by 2 bases and J by 4 bases, with 7 bases of the junction left unmatched. CDR3 length: 16 residues. CDR1 and CDR2 from the germline V gene are KGHSH and LQKENI. The CDR3 protein is CASSPSLAGGPYEQYF. The CDR3 DNA is TGTGCCAGCTCACCAAGTTTAGCGGGAGGGCCATACGAGCAGTACTTC.

The chain couples TRBV27 to TRBJ2-7; TRBD1 matches at 8 bases. V gave up 3 bases and J gave up 4 bases; unmatched junction bases: 5. This CDR3 contains 14 residues. Germline V gene data show CDR1 as MNHEY and CDR2 as SMNVEV (reference sequence). The CDR3 nucleotides are TGTGCCAGCAGTTTTCATCAGGGGGCTTACGAGCAGTACTTC. Its translation is CASSFHQGAYEQYF.

This clone was seen more than once but under ten times. The chain combines TRBV6-1 with TRBJ1-2; no reliable D call. The CDR3 is 13 amino acids. Looked up from germline, CDR1 is MNHNS and CDR2 is SASEGT. Trimming removed 6 bases at V and 8 bases at J, with 16 bases between. Here the CDR3 DNA reads TGTGCCAGCAGCCCCGACGGGTTAAGGGGCTACACCTTC. Its protein is CASSPDGLRGYTF.

The chain has TRBV28 and TRBJ1-2; a weak D match, TRBD1 (5 bases). This CDR3 region has 18 residues. The V and J ends lost 1 base and 4 bases respectively, with 22 bases between them. Per germline, CDR1 MDHEN and CDR2 SYDVKM. CDR3 DNA: TGTGCCAGCAGTTTATTACTTTCGTGGGGGGTTTTTGGCTATGGCTACACCTTC. Translating gives CASSLLLSWGVFGYGYTF.

About this clone itself: The identical CDR3 is also encoded by other nucleotide sequences in the sample. The V and J genes are TRBV18 and TRBJ2-6; D unclear. The CDR3 sequence is 13 residues long. Germline V lookup: CDR1 KGHSH, CDR2 LQKENI. Trimming pared 2 bases from V and 1 base from J, leaving 0 bases between. The CDR3 loop reads CASSPSGANVLTF. Here the CDR3 DNA reads TGTGCCAGCTCACCATCTGGGGCCAACGTCCTGACTTTC.

The chain couples TRBV7-8 to TRBJ2-1; maybe TRBD2 (5 bases). V was pared by 1 base and J by 8 bases, with 21 bases between. The CDR3 length is 17 residues. Germline CDR1 SGHVS, CDR2 FQNEAQ. The CDR3 loop reads CASSLVRVVPLAYEQFF. DNA of the CDR3: TGTGCCAGCAGCTTAGTGCGGGTCGTGCCTTTAGCGTATGAGCAGTTCTTC.

Many counts were recorded for this clone. The chain uses TRBV28 and TRBJ1-2; D possibly corresponds to TRBD1 (6 bases). CDR1 is MDHEN, CDR2 SYDVKM, per germline. The CDR3 covers 14 residues. V lost 8 bases, J lost 0 bases, and 13 bases lay in between. CDR3 region: CASVGTSTNYGYTF. For the CDR3, the DNA is TGTGCCAGCGTGGGGACATCGACTAACTATGGCTACACCTTC.

This chain connects TRBV28 to TRBJ1-4; 8 nucleotides align to TRBD1. The germline V gene has CDR1 MDHEN and CDR2 SYDVKM. CDR3 length: 13 residues. V dropped 7 bases and J dropped 7; count of bases not matched to a gene: 5. The CDR3 region is CASTLDRVEKLFF. CDR3 bases: TGTGCCAGCACGTTGGACAGGGTTGAAAAACTGTTTTTT.

The chain links TRBV7-2 to TRBJ2-7, with 14 bases identical to TRBD2. V gave up 5 bases and J gave up 6 bases; unmatched junction bases: 9. There are 16 residues in the CDR3. Germline V gene lookup returns CDR1 SGHTA and CDR2 FQGNSA. CDR3 nucleotide sequence: TGTGCCAGCAGCACGGGACTAGCGGGAGTGAGGACCGAGCAGTACTTC. The encoded protein is CASSTGLAGVRTEQYF.

The chain employs TRBV28 and TRBJ2-3; 9 bases are shared with TRBD2. The CDR3 length is 16 residues. CDR1 and CDR2 (germline): MDHEN, SYDVKM. J was trimmed by 5 bases and V by 2 bases; bases with no gene match: 8. CDR3 nucleotide sequence: TGTGCCAGCAGTTTACGGAGCGGGAGGTGGGGAGATACGCAGTATTTT. Protein product: CASSLRSGRWGDTQYF. Full variable domain (missing parts from reference TRBV28 and TRBJ2-3): DVKVTQSSRYLVKRTGEKVFLECVQDMDHENMFWYRQDPGLGLRLIYFSYDVKMKEKGDIPEGYSVSREKKERFSLILESASTNQTSMYLCASSLRSGRWGDTQYFGPGTRLTVL.

The V gene is TRBV7-9, the J gene TRBJ2-1; TRBD1 agrees at 8 bases. CDR1 and CDR2 from the germline V gene are SEHNR and FQNEAQ (reference sequence). V shed 4 bases, J shed 5 bases, and the junction held 16 bases outside the gene matches. This CDR3 is built from 18 residues. The CDR3 sequence is CASSSKEPGQAFHNEQFF. The DNA of the CDR3 is TGTGCCAGCAGCTCGAAAGAACCGGGACAGGCGTTCCACAATGAGCAGTTCTTC. Looking up the rest from reference TRBV7-9 and TRBJ2-1 gives the full variable domain: DTGVSQNPRHKITKRGQNVTFRCDPISEHNRLYWYRQTLGQGPEFLTYFQNEAQLEKSRLLSDRFSAERPKGSFSTLEIQRTEQGDSAMYLCASSSKEPGQAFHNEQFFGPGTRLTVL.

The chain is built from TRBV29-1 and TRBJ1-5, with 9 nucleotides matching TRBD1. Trimming took 3 bases from V and 9 from J; bases not matched to a gene: 9. CDR1 SQVTM and CDR2 ANQGSEA come from the germline V gene. The CDR3 contains 14 residues. CDR3 sequence reads: CSVDGTGPLRPQHF. As DNA, the CDR3 is TGCAGCGTTGATGGGACAGGGCCCCTGCGGCCCCAGCATTTT.

This clone appeared once. This likely reflects a read error, since a far larger clone is one base away. The rearrangement uses TRBV7-2 and TRBJ1-4; 8 bases match TRBD1. CDR3 length: 15 residues. Germline values: CDR1 SGHTA, CDR2 FQGNSA. Here the CDR3 DNA reads TGTGCCAGCAGCCCACCCGGGACAGGTACCGAAAAACTGCTTTTT. As protein: CASSPPGTGTEKLLF. The whole variable domain, filled in from reference TRBV7-2 and TRBJ1-4, reads GAGVSQSPSNKVTEKGKDVELRCDPISGHTALYWYRQSLGQGLEFLIYFQGNSAPDKSGLPSDRFSAERTGGSVSTLTIQRTQQEDSAVYLCASSPPGTGTEKLLFGSGTQLSVL.

The chain recombines TRBV7-9 with TRBJ1-4; TRBD1 is a possible D gene (5 bases). V was pared by 10 bases and J by 4 bases, with 16 bases between. The CDR3 consists of 14 residues. Germline CDR1 SEHNR, CDR2 FQNEAQ (reference sequence). The CDR3: CAIELDRNNEKLFF. CDR3 nucleotide sequence: TGTGCCATCGAACTAGACAGAAATAATGAAAAACTGTTTTTT.

The rearrangement links TRBV6-6 to TRBJ2-7; a possible D gene is TRBD1 (6 bases). This CDR3 contains 15 residues. V was trimmed by 5 bases and J by 6 bases, leaving 20 bases between them. Per germline, CDR1 MNHNY and CDR2 SVGAGI (reference sequence). The DNA of the CDR3 is TGTGCCAGCAGTCAGGGGCGCGAACGAGTGGGCGAGCAGTACTTC. Translation gives CASSQGRERVGEQYF.

The chain has TRBV5-6 and TRBJ2-7; tentative D call: TRBD1 (5 bases). Germline-derived CDR1 and CDR2 are SGHDT and YYEEEE. This CDR3 spans 15 amino acids. V was pared by 3 bases and J by 5 bases, with 18 bases between. The CDR3 nucleotides read TGTGCCAGCAGCTACTTTGACAGCGAAAAGGACGAGCAGTACTTC. It yields the protein CASSYFDSEKDEQYF.

This clone appeared once. The genes are TRBV30 and TRBJ1-2; 7 bases match TRBD1. The germline gives CDR1 GTSNPN, CDR2 SVGIG (reference sequence). Losses at the gene ends were 0 bases for V and 4 bases for J; bases not matched to a gene: 8. This CDR3 contains 15 residues. CDR3 protein: CAWSVRRGGVYGYTF. In nucleotides, the CDR3 is TGTGCCTGGAGTGTACGTAGAGGGGGCGTCTATGGCTACACCTTC.

The chain recombines TRBV16 with TRBJ1-5; 7 bases match TRBD1. From germline, CDR1 is KGHSY and CDR2 FQNENV. The CDR3 runs 16 residues. J lost 6 bases, V lost 1 base, and 9 bases had no gene match. The CDR3 sequence is CASSQLGTVLSQPQHF. The CDR3 coding sequence is TGTGCCAGCAGCCAATTAGGGACAGTCCTAAGTCAGCCCCAGCATTTT.

The chain combines TRBV4-2 with TRBJ1-2, with a tentative D call TRBD1 (5 bases). The V end lost 3 bases, the J end lost 7 bases, and 18 bases lay between the germline ends. The CDR3 loop spans 15 amino acids. In germline, CDR1 is LGHNA, CDR2 YNFKEQ. This chain's CDR3 is CASSQAPMTAGGYTF. Written as DNA, the CDR3 is TGTGCCAGCAGCCAGGCCCCCATGACAGCTGGTGGCTACACCTTC.